This T cell receptor beta chain is from a study of T cells in women clearing cervical HPV infection. TCR beta CDR3 amplified by multiplex PCR from approximately 1,100 ng genomic DNA. Generated by immunoSEQ multiplex PCR, the TCRdb table keeps only in-frame clones and is missing some. Its listing shows roughly 23,000 clones. Germline V CDR1 and CDR2: SEHNR, FQNEAQ (reference sequence). The CDR3 consists of 15 residues. Note on this clone: The antigen remains unidentified. The read stops 3 residues short of the end of the CDR3; the missing end is completed from the germline J gene. Other DNA sequences in the sample encode the same CDR3.

General observations from the study: CIN3+ cases had significantly higher TCR repertoire richness than controls, but evenness did not differ.

This chain joins TRBV7-9 and TRBJ2-4; D possibly corresponds to TRBD1 (6 bases). The material sequenced was blood buffy coat. The sequence was obtained from a woman aged 18 to 69 with a cervical HPV16 infection that either progressed to CIN3+ or cleared (not recorded which). Incomplete CDR3 DNA: TGTGCCAGCAGCCACCTCAGCGAGGGGGAGAGGGGT. Translating gives CASSHLSEGERG. The complete CDR3 sequence is CASSHLSEGERGQYF.